This TCR beta chain was obtained from a study of metastatic and nonmetastatic thyroid tumors. On the study more broadly: Blood and tumor or nodule tissue repertoires from malignant and benign thyroid patients were compared. The study's findings and limits: In both blood and tumor samples, TCR beta diversity was reported significantly higher for malignant than benign nodules.

The V gene end was trimmed by 5 bases and the J gene end by 4 bases; junction bases not matched to a gene: 9. This CDR3 has 14 residues. The germline gives CDR1 DFQATT, CDR2 SNEGSKA (reference sequence). Patients were all untreated before their thyroid surgery. Through MiXCR, TCRdb re-clonotyped the PCR reads. The table includes roughly 81,000 clones, approximately 9% detected once. This clone has at least ten counts. Its antigen remains unidentified. Sequencing was performed on blood. The TCR sequence derives from a female donor with papillary thyroid cancer or a benign thyroid nodule (not recorded which). Some clones in this sample may be carry-over from other donors' samples. The chain carries TRBV20-1 and TRBJ2-5; TRBD2 aligns across 8 bases. The CDR3 loop is CSAYRGGFRETQYF. The DNA for the CDR3 is TGCAGTGCTTACCGGGGGGGCTTTCGAGAGACCCAGTACTTC.